Sequencing of this T cell receptor (beta chain) was carried out in a study of shared clonotypes between healthy human individuals. Study details: A couple of women and a few men aged 18 to 49 served as donors.

Note on this clone: The sample contains more than one DNA sequence encoding this CDR3.

CDR1 MDHEN and CDR2 SYDVKM come from the germline V gene. Trimming stripped 5 bases from V and 1 base from J, with 9 bases between. This CDR3 region has 14 residues. Sequencing was performed with immunoSEQ multiplex PCR; in TCRdb, only in-frame clones are kept and a portion is missing. The repertoire holds 2,500,000 or so clones, with 92% as singletons. Sequenced sample: naive CD4+ T cells from PBMCs. The subset was: CD45RA+ positively selected. The receptor comes from a man between 18 and 29 years old in good health. Some clones in this sample may be carry-over from other donors' samples. The chain has TRBV28 and TRBJ1-3; D gene unclear. The CDR3 DNA follows: TGTGCCAGCAGTCCCCCGGGGTCTGGAAACACCATATATTTT. It codes for CASSPPGSGNTIYF. Complete variable domain (other parts from reference TRBV28 and TRBJ1-3): DVKVTQSSRYLVKRTGEKVFLECVQDMDHENMFWYRQDPGLGLRLIYFSYDVKMKEKGDIPEGYSVSREKKERFSLILESASTNQTSMYLCASSPPGSGNTIYFGEGSWLTVV.